This T cell receptor (beta chain) was sequenced in a study of shared clonotypes between healthy human individuals. The germline V gene encodes CDR1 SGHNT and CDR2 YYREEE (reference sequence). This CDR3 is 15 amino acids long. V was clipped by 4 bases and J by 4 bases; unmatched bases: 7. Produced via immunoSEQ multiplex PCR; TCRdb's table is partial and in-frame only. The sample has about 600,000 clones; more than 95% are singletons. The study, taken as a whole, reports: Though the depth was large, rarefaction showed that sorted-subset sequencing was incomplete.

As to this clone: Antigen: not known.

The TCR comes from a woman aged 25-40 years in good health. Source material: naive CD4+ T cells sorted from blood. Subset given: CD45RA+ positively selected. This sequence joins TRBV5-4 and TRBJ2-2; 7 bases map to TRBD1. The CDR3, as DNA: TGTGCCAGCAGCGTAACAGGGGTAGGCACCGGGGAGCTGTTTTTT. This gives the protein CASSVTGVGTGELFF.